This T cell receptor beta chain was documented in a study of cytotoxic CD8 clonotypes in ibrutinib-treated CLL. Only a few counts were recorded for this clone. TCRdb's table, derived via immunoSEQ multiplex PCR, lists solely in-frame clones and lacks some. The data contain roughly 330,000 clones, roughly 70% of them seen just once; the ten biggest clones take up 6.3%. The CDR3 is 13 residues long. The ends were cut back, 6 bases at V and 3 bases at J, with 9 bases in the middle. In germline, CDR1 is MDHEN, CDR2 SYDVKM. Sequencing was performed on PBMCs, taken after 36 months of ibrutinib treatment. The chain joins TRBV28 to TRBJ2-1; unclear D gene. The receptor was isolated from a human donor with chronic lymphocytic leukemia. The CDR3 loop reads CASSAELYNEQFF. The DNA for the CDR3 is TGTGCCAGCAGCGCGGAGCTCTACAATGAGCAGTTCTTC.